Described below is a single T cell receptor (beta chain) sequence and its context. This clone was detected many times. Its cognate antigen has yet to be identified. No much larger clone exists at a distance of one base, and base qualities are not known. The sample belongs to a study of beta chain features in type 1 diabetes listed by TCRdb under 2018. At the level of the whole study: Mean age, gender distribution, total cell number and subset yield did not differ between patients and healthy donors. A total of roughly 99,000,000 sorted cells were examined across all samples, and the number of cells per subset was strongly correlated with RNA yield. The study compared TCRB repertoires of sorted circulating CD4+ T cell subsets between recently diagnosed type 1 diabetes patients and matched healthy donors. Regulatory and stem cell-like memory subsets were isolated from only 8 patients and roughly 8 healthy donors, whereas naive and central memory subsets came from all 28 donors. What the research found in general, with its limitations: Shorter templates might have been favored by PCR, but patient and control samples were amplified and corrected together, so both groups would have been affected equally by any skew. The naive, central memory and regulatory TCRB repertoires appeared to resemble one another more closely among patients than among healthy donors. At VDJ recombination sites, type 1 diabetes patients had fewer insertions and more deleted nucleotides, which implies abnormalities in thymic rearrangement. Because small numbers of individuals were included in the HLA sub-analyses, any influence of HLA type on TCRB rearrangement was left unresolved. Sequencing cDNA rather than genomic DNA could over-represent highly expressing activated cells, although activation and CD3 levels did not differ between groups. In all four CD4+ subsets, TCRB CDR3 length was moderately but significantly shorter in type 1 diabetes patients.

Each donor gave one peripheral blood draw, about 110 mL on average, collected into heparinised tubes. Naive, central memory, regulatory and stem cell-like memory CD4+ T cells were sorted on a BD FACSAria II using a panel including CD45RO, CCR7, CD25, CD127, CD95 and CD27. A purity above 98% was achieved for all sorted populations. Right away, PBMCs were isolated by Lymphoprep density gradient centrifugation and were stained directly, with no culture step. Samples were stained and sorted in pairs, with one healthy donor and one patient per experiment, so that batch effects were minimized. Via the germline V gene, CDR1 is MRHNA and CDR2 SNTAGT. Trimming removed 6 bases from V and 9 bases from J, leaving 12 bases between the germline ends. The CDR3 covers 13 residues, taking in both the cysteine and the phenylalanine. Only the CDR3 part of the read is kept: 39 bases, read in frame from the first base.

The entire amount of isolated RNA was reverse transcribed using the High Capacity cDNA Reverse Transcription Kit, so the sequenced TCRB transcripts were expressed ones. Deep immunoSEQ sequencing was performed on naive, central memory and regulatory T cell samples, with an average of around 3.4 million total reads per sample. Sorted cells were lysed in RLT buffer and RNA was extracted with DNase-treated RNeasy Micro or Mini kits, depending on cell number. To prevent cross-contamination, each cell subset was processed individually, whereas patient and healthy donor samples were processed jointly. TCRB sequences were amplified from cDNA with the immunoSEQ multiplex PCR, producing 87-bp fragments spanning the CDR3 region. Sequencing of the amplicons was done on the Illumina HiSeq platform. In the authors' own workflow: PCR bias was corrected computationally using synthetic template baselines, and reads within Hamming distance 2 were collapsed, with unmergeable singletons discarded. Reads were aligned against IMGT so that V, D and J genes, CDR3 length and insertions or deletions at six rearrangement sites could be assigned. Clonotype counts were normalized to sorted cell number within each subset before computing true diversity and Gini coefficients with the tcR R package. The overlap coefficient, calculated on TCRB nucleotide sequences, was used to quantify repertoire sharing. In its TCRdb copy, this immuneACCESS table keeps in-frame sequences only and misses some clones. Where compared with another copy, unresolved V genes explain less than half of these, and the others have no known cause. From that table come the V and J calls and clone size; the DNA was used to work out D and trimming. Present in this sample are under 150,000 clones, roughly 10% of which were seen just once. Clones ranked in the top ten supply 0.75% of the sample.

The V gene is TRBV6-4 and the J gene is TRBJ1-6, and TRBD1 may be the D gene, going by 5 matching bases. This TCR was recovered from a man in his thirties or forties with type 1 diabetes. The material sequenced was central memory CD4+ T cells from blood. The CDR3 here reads CASSREEGSPLHF. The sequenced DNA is TGTGCCAGCAGCAGGGAAGAAGGTTCACCCCTCCACTTT.